This T cell receptor (beta chain) originates from a study of T cells in Graves' hyperthyroidism and ophthalmopathy. Broader study findings: Most thyroid-expanded clonotypes above 0.001 were also found in blood.

Absent ophthalmopathy progression within 18 months defined stable Graves' hyperthyroidism. Out of roughly 10 ml of fresh peripheral blood came the PBMCs. TCR beta CDR3 sequences were amplified from RNA transcripts. A first-round RT-PCR of the TCR CDR3 used the HTBI primer set. TCRdb reanalysed the multiplex PCR reads using MiXCR and keeps one entry per CDR3 protein. The sample shows 350,000 to 400,000 distinct CDR3 sequences, about 15% of them seen only once. Note on this clonotype: Its target is unknown. An end of the junction differs from the germline gene, which may be a read error.

The CDR3 runs to 15 residues. Germline lookup yields CDR1 MNHEY and CDR2 SVGEGT. The rearrangement joins TRBV6-2 or TRBV6-3 to TRBJ1-4; 7 bases align to TRBD1. The receptor was derived from a woman aged 60-75 years with Graves' hyperthyroidism. Sequences were obtained from blood. The CDR3 reads CVSSATGATNEKLFF. The CDR3 DNA follows: TGTGTCAGCAGTGCCACAGGGGCGACTAATGAAAAACTGTTTTTT.